This T cell receptor (beta chain) was sequenced for a study of human T cells and chemical hapten exposure. General study points: The study found that DPC sensitization did not change TCRs above 1 in 1000 frequency.

A single record per CDR3 protein comes from TCRdb applying MiXCR to the RACE reads. The sample yields tens of thousands of distinct CDR3 sequences, approximately 9.9% seen once. In its sample, this clonotype was seen a few times. Its antigen remains unidentified. Time point of the sample: patch test 3, about 24 weeks after DPC sensitization. Noted treatment: therapeutic diphenylcyclopropenone sensitization with weekly scalp DPC. The J segment lost 5 bases and the V segment lost 5 bases, leaving 3 bases of the junction unmatched. The length of the CDR3 is 13 residues. CDR1 and CDR2 from the germline V gene are DFQATT and SNEGSKA (reference sequence).

This receptor was identified in a woman aged 35 to 49 with alopecia areata. Some clones in this sample may be carry-over from other donors' samples. The rearrangement joins TRBV20-1 to TRBJ1-5, with 10 bases lining up with TRBD1. Source: whole blood, taken in connection with sensitization to the hapten diphenylcyclopropenone (DPC). The CDR3 loop reads CSARDRGHQPQHF. CDR3 coding DNA: TGCAGTGCTCGTGACAGGGGGCATCAGCCCCAGCATTTT.